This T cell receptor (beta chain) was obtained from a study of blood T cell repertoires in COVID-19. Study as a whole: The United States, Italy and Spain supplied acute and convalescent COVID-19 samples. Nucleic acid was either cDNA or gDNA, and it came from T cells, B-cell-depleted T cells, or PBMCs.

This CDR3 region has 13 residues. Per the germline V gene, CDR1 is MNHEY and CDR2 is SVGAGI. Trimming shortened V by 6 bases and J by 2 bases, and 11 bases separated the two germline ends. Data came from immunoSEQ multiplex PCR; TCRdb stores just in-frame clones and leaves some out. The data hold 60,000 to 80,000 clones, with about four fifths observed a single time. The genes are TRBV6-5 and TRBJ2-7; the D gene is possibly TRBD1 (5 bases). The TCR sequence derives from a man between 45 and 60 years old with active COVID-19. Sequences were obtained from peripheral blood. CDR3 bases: TGTGCCAGCAGCAGAGACAGTGCCTACGAGCAGTACTTC. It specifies CASSRDSAYEQYF.